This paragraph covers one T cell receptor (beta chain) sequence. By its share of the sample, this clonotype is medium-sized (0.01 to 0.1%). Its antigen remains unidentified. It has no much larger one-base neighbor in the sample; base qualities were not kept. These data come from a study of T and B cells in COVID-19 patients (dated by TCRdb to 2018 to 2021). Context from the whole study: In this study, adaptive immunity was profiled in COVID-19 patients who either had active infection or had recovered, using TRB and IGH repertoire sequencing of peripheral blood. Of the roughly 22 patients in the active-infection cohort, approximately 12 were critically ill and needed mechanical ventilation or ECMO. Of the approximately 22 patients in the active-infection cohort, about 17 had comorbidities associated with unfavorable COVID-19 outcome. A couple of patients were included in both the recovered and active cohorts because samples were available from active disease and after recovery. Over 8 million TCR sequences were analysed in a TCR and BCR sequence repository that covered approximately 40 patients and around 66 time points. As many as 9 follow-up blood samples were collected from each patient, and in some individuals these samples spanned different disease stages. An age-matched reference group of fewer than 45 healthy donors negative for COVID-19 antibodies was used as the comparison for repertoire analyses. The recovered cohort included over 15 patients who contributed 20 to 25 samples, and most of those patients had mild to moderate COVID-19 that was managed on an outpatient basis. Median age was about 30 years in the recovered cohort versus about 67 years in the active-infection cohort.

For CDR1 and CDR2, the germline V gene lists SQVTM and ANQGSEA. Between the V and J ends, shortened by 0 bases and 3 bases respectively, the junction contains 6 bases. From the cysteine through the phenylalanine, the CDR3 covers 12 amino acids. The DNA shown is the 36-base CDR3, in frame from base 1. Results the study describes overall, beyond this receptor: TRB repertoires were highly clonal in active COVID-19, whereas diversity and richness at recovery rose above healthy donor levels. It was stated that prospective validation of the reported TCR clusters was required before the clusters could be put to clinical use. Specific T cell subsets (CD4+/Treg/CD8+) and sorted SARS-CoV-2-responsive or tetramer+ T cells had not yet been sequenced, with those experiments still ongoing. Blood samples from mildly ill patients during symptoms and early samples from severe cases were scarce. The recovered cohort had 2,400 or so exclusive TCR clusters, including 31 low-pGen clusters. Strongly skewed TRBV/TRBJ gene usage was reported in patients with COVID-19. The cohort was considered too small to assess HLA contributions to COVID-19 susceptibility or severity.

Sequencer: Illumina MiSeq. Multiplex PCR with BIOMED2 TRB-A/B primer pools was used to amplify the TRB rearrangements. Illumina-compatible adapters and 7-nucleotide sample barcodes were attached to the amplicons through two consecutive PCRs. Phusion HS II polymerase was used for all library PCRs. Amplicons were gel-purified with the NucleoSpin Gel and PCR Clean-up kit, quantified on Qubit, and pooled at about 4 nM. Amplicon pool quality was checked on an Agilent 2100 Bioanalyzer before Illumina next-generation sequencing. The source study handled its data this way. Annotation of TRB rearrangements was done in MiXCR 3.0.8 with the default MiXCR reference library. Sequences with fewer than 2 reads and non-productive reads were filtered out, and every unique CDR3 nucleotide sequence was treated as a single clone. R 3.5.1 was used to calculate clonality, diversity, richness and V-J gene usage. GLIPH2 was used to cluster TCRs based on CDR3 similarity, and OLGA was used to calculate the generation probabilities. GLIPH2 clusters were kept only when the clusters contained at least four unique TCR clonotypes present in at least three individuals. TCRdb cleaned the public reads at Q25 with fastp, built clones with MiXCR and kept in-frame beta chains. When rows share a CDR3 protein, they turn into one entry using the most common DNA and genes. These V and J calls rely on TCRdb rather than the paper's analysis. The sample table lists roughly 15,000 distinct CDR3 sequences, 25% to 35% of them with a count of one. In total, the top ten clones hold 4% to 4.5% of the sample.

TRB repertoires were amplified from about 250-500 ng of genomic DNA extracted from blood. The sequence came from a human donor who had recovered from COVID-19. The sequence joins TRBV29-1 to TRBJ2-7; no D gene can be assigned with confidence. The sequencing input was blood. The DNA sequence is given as TGCAGCGTTGAAGATCACGGCTACGAGCAGTACTTC. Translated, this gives CSVEDHGYEQYF.